This TCR beta chain was sequenced during a study of shared clonotypes between healthy human individuals. Study summary: Per donor, three plates held CD4 naive cells, three held CD4 memory, two held CD8 naive and one held CD8 memory. Study observations and caveats: Sharing across four donors was seen in 5% to 5.5% of naive CD4 clonotypes.

Recent vaccinations or acute infections were absent in the healthy HIV-negative adult donors. Within Nashville, Tennessee resided all donors, each a Caucasian adult. This clone was observed once. Its antigen is undetermined. The germline gives CDR1 LNHDA, CDR2 SQIVND (reference sequence). There are 15 residues in the CDR3. V lost 5 bases to trimming and J lost 2 bases; unmatched junction nucleotides: 4. Repertoires were generated with immunoSEQ multiplex PCR, while TCRdb's copy carries only in-frame clones and drops some. Here the sample spans more than 1.2 million clones, about 98.5% being singletons.

The chain recombines TRBV19 with TRBJ2-7, with 12 positions matching TRBD2. The TCR was taken from a man aged 25 to 40 in good health. The sample comprised naive CD4+ T cells sorted from blood. Regarding subset: CD45RA+ positively selected. CDR3 protein: CASSPRLAGAYEQYF. The DNA of the CDR3 is TGTGCCAGTAGTCCAAGACTAGCGGGAGCCTACGAGCAGTACTTC.